The 22 T cell receptor beta chains reported below all come from one sample, sequenced in a study of cytomegalovirus exposure and HLA in healthy donors. Amplification used 60 Vbeta primers and 13 Jbeta primers. The table came from immunoSEQ multiplex PCR; TCRdb's copy has only in-frame clones and leaves some out. The sample yields over 150,000 clones, over 65% seen once. The sequenced sample consisted of PBMCs. Source of these receptors: a middle-aged woman in good health and CMV-seropositive.

This clone was seen a few times. V is TRBV4-3 and J is TRBJ1-1; perhaps TRBD1 as D (6 bases). V shed 1 base and J shed 4 bases, with 13 bases lying between them. This CDR3 has 15 amino acids. From germline, CDR1 is LGHNA and CDR2 YSLEER. The CDR3 here is CASSQVSPGATEAFF. CDR3 bases: TGCGCCAGCAGCCAAGTCAGTCCAGGGGCCACTGAAGCTTTCTTT.

This clone occurred a few times. The rearrangement links TRBV6-6 to TRBJ2-7; D is uncertain. The V and J ends lost 2 bases and 0 bases respectively, with 14 bases between them. The CDR3 covers 16 residues. CDR1 MNHNY and CDR2 SVGAGI come from the germline V gene (reference sequence). CDR3 nucleotides: TGTGCCAGCAGTTACGGTTTCCAGGTCCTCTCCTACGAGCAGTACTTC. It yields the protein CASSYGFQVLSYEQYF.

V usage is TRBV28 and J usage is TRBJ2-1; 9 bases align to TRBD2. Germline trimming cut 6 bases from V and 11 bases from J; bases unmatched to any gene: 11. The CDR3 totals 14 residues. Germline CDR1 and CDR2: MDHEN and SYDVKM. The CDR3 bases are TGTGCCAGCAGCCCCGGGCGGGAGGGCCGTAAGCAGTTCTTC. It is translated as CASSPGREGRKQFF.

V is TRBV4-1 and J is TRBJ1-1; no definite D call. CDR1 and CDR2 (germline): MGHRA, YSYEKL. Trimming removed 1 base from V and 0 bases from J, with 6 bases in between. The CDR3 runs 14 residues. The CDR3 nucleotides are TGCGCCAGCAGCCAAGGTCAGATGAACACTGAAGCTTTCTTT. Translated, it gives CASSQGQMNTEAFF.

The V call is TRBV5-4, the J call TRBJ2-2; 7 nucleotides agree with TRBD1. V was clipped by 4 bases and J by 2 bases; unmatched bases: 8. The germline V gene encodes CDR1 SGHNT and CDR2 YYREEE (reference sequence). CDR3 length: 16 residues. The CDR3 here is CASSPSGTANTGELFF. The CDR3 DNA sequence: TGTGCCAGCAGCCCCTCCGGGACAGCCAACACCGGGGAGCTGTTTTTT.

This sequence joins TRBV4-2 and TRBJ2-3; 7 nucleotides align to TRBD2. This CDR3 is built from 14 residues. Unmatched junction bases numbered 4, after V lost 1 base and J lost 6 bases. Germline V gives CDR1 LGHNA, CDR2 YNFKEQ. CDR3 residues: CASSQASGTDTQYF. In nucleotides, the CDR3 is TGTGCCAGCAGCCAAGCCAGCGGGACGGATACGCAGTATTTT.

About this clone: At one end, the junction sequence differs from germline, possibly due to a read error. The rearrangement uses TRBV4-2 and TRBJ1-5, with D possibly being TRBD1 (6 bases). The CDR3 sequence is 18 residues long. Germline V gene data show CDR1 as LGHNA and CDR2 as YNFKEQ. This chain's CDR3 is CASSQDRAWGLSNQPQNF. CDR3 in DNA: TGTGCCAGCAGCCAAGACAGGGCATGGGGGCTTAGCAATCAGCCCCAGAATTTT.

There are a few counts of this clone. This chain links TRBV4-3 with TRBJ2-1; perhaps TRBD1 as D (5 bases). The CDR3 sequence is 17 residues long. Trimming took 0 bases from V and 1 from J, leaving 13 bases between them. Germline V gene data show CDR1 as LGHNA and CDR2 as YSLEER. The CDR3 coding sequence is TGCGCCAGCAGCCAAGAGGCCATAGGGGTTTCCTACAATGAGCAGTTCTTC. This gives the protein CASSQEAIGVSYNEQFF.

The rearrangement uses TRBV12-5 and TRBJ2-4; D possibly corresponds to TRBD2 (6 bases). The CDR3 runs to 17 residues. Looked up from germline, CDR1 is LGHNT and CDR2 is FRNRAP. The V end was cut by 2 bases, the J end by 0 bases, with 14 bases between. The CDR3: CASGLPLAPLAKNIQYF. The CDR3 DNA reads as TGTGCTAGTGGTTTGCCTCTAGCGCCACTAGCCAAAAACATTCAGTACTTC.

V is TRBV19 and J is TRBJ2-7, with D possibly being TRBD2 (6 bases). Trimming cost V 5 bases and J 0 bases, with 14 bases left between them. From germline, CDR1 is LNHDA and CDR2 SQIVND (reference sequence). The CDR3 spans 15 residues. CDR3 DNA sequence: TGTGCCAGTAGTCTTAGCGGCAGAAACTCCTACGAGCAGTACTTC. Its translation is CASSLSGRNSYEQYF.

CDR3 sequence: CATMTANYGYTF. The CDR3, as DNA: TGTGCCACCATGACAGCTAACTATGGCTACACCTTC. The rearrangement joins TRBV6-5 to TRBJ1-2; perhaps TRBD1 as D (5 bases). V lost 10 bases and J 0 bases, leaving 9 bases between the germline ends. CDR3 length: 12 amino acids. The V gene's germline CDR1 is MNHEY and CDR2 SVGAGI.

The chain has TRBV9 and TRBJ1-1; D call uncertain. V gave up 3 bases and J gave up 2 bases, with 14 bases separating them. The germline gives CDR1 SGDLS, CDR2 YYNGEE. The CDR3 consists of 15 residues. The CDR3 protein is CASSETDDLNTEAFF. The CDR3 DNA reads as TGTGCCAGCAGCGAAACAGACGATCTCAACACTGAAGCTTTCTTT.

This sequence joins TRBV11-2 and TRBJ2-5; 11 bases fit TRBD2. This CDR3 contains 18 residues. Looked up from germline, CDR1 is SGHAT and CDR2 is FQNNGV. V trimming: 5 bases; J trimming: 4 bases; junction bases outside the gene matches: 15. The CDR3 spells CASSVGWLAGGGGETQYF. CDR3 DNA: TGTGCCAGCAGCGTCGGGTGGCTAGCGGGAGGAGGAGGAGAGACCCAGTACTTC.

V gene TRBV5-4 combines with J gene TRBJ2-7; 8 nucleotides agree with TRBD2. The germline gives CDR1 SGHNT, CDR2 YYREEE (reference sequence). The CDR3 is 14 residues long. The V gene end was trimmed by 3 bases and the J gene end by 7 bases; junction bases not matched to a gene: 9. The CDR3 region has the DNA TGTGCCAGCAGCTCGGGGGGGGAGGGCCGAGAGCAGTACTTC. It encodes CASSSGGEGREQYF.

This clone has only a few counts. The chain carries TRBV19 and TRBJ2-1; 10 positions match TRBD2. Germline V gene sequence: CDR1 LNHDA, CDR2 SQIVND (reference sequence). The CDR3 length is 18 residues. Losses at the gene ends were 2 bases for V and 7 bases for J; bases not matched to a gene: 14. The CDR3 loop is CASSIIYESGRANNEQFF. CDR3 DNA sequence: TGTGCCAGTAGTATAATCTACGAAAGCGGGAGGGCTAATAATGAGCAGTTCTTC.

This clone has a handful of counts. The chain's CDR3 is CASLLAGVQETQYF. For the CDR3, the DNA is TGTGCCAGCCTCCTAGCGGGGGTCCAAGAGACCCAGTACTTC. J is TRBJ2-5 and V is TRBV6-5; 10 bases agree with TRBD2. Trimming removed 8 bases from V and 1 base from J; junction bases left unmatched: 4. Per germline, CDR1 MNHEY and CDR2 SVGAGI. This CDR3 region has 14 residues.

V usage is TRBV7-8 and J usage is TRBJ2-7, with 9 bases identical to TRBD2. CDR1 is SGHVS and CDR2 is FQNEAQ in the germline V gene. Unmatched junction bases numbered 6, after V lost 5 bases and J lost 4 bases. The CDR3 spans 14 residues. CDR3: CASSKGTSGYEQYF. In DNA, the CDR3 is TGTGCCAGCAGCAAAGGTACTAGCGGGTACGAGCAGTACTTC.

The genes are TRBV27 and TRBJ2-7; D possibly corresponds to TRBD1 (5 bases). Trimming took off 3 bases at V and 5 bases at J, with 11 bases between the two ends. This CDR3 comprises 13 residues. CDR1 is MNHEY, CDR2 SMNVEV, per germline (reference sequence). This CDR3 is CASSLWGTDEQYF. As DNA, the CDR3 is TGTGCCAGCAGTTTGTGGGGCACGGACGAGCAGTACTTC.

This clone was picked up a small number of times. The chain links TRBV7-8 to TRBJ2-7; D remains ambiguous. Looked up from germline, CDR1 is SGHVS and CDR2 is FQNEAQ. The CDR3 runs to 17 residues. The V end lost 0 bases, the J end lost 2 bases, and 17 bases lay between the germline ends. The CDR3 sequence: CASSLARRVSPAYEQYF. CDR3 DNA sequence: TGTGCCAGCAGCTTAGCCCGCCGGGTGTCGCCGGCCTACGAGCAGTACTTC.

The rearrangement links TRBV9 to TRBJ2-7, with no clear D. The CDR3 covers 14 residues. V was shortened by 0 bases and J by 0 bases, with 7 bases between the two germline ends. CDR1 and CDR2 (germline): SGDLS, YYNGEE. In DNA form, the CDR3 reads TGTGCCAGCAGCGTAGGCCCCAGCTCCTACGAGCAGTACTTC. Protein product: CASSVGPSSYEQYF.

In the case of this clone: Additional DNA sequences in this sample encode the identical CDR3. The CDR3 is CASSLEGGNQPQHF. The CDR3 bases are TGCGCCAGCAGCTTGGAAGGAGGAAATCAGCCCCAGCATTTT. The J gene is TRBJ1-5, the V gene TRBV5-1; D is unresolved. The germline V gene encodes CDR1 SGHRS and CDR2 YFSETQ. This CDR3 contains 14 residues. V shed 0 bases and J shed 4 bases, with 8 bases lying between them. Full variable domain (rest looked up from reference TRBV5-1 and TRBJ1-5): KAGVTQTPRYLIKTRGQQVTLSCSPISGHRSVSWYQQTPGQGLQFLFEYFSETQRNKGNFPGRFSGRQFSNSRSEMNVSTLELGDSALYLCASSLEGGNQPQHFGDGTRLSIL.

The chain couples TRBV7-9 to TRBJ2-5, with TRBD2 matching over 8 bases. The CDR3 extends over 14 amino acids. Germline trimming cut 3 bases from V and 2 bases from J; bases unmatched to any gene: 2. Germline CDR1 reads SEHNR; CDR2 reads FQNEAQ (reference sequence). CDR3 residues: CASSFRGGQETQYF. Here the CDR3 DNA reads TGTGCCAGCAGCTTCCGCGGGGGGCAAGAGACCCAGTACTTC.